Presented here are 13 T cell receptor beta chains from one specimen sequenced in a study of long-term antiretroviral therapy in people with HIV. Sequencing relied on immunoSEQ assay v3.0, run at survey level. The protocol was immunoSEQ multiplex PCR, while the TCRdb copy is restricted to in-frame clones and leaves out a portion. The data contain about 48,000 clones, around 84% of them singletons. The material sequenced was unsorted PBMCs, taken 0.8 years after starting antiretroviral therapy. Receptors originate from a woman between 18 and 30 years old with HIV.

This rearrangement joins TRBV11-2 to TRBJ1-4; no clear D gene. The CDR3 consists of 13 residues. Germline assignment: CDR1 SGHAT and CDR2 FQNNGV. Deletions cut 4 bases from V and 4 bases from J, with 7 bases between. The CDR3 DNA is TGTGCCAGCAGCTCGCGGGTTAATGAAAAACTGTTTTTT. This sequence encodes CASSSRVNEKLFF.

The chain links TRBV4-3 to TRBJ2-2; D gene ambiguous. Germline loops: CDR1 LGHNA, CDR2 YSLEER. The CDR3 sequence is 13 residues long. Trimming cost V 4 bases and J 7 bases, with 10 bases left between them. The CDR3 loop reads CASSPGPDGELFF. For the CDR3, the DNA is TGCGCCAGCAGCCCCGGACCTGACGGGGAGCTGTTTTTT.

This clone was counted only a few times. In DNA form, the CDR3 reads TGTGCCAGCAGCTTCCCCGGGGAGACCCAGTACTTC. Its translation is CASSFPGETQYF. The chain has TRBV27 and TRBJ2-5; no clear D gene. The CDR3 loop spans 12 amino acids. Between the trimmed V and J ends, which lost 6 bases and 5 bases, there was a span of 10 bases. Germline V gene data show CDR1 as MNHEY and CDR2 as SMNVEV (reference sequence).

V usage is TRBV28 and J usage is TRBJ1-1; maybe TRBD1 (6 bases). The CDR3 covers 12 residues. In germline, CDR1 is MDHEN, CDR2 SYDVKM. Trimming left V 4 bases short and J 7 bases short, with 10 bases between. CDR3 amino acids: CASSSQGIEAFF. CDR3 DNA: TGTGCCAGCAGTTCCCAGGGGATTGAAGCTTTCTTT.

The rearrangement joins TRBV21-1 to TRBJ2-7; the table calls TRBD2, which could not be checked here. TRBV21-1 is tagged as a pseudogene. This CDR3 has 10 amino acids. The CDR3 is CASYAGGQYF. CDR3 in DNA: TGTGCCAGCTACGCGGGCGGGCAGTACTTC.

The V and J genes are TRBV9 and TRBJ2-7; 7 bases match TRBD1. The germline V gene has CDR1 SGDLS and CDR2 YYNGEE. CDR3 length: 15 amino acids. V was clipped by 3 bases and J by 4 bases; unmatched bases: 10. The CDR3 bases are TGTGCCAGCAGCGGCCGGACAGGCCAGCCGTACGAGCAGTACTTC. Its protein is CASSGRTGQPYEQYF.

The chain uses TRBV6-5 and TRBJ2-2; a possible D gene is TRBD1 (6 bases). Germline V CDR1 and CDR2: MNHEY, SVGAGI. Deletions cut 6 bases from V and 7 bases from J, with 12 bases between. The CDR3 loop spans 13 amino acids. The CDR3 protein is CASRKQGIGELFF. CDR3 nucleotide sequence: TGTGCCAGCAGAAAACAGGGTATCGGGGAGCTGTTTTTT.

This chain joins TRBV28 and TRBJ1-2; no clear D. Looked up from germline, CDR1 is MDHEN and CDR2 is SYDVKM. There are 12 residues in the CDR3. V lost 7 bases, J lost 4 bases, and 10 bases lay in between. The CDR3 sequence: CASTPSGYGYTF. DNA of the CDR3: TGTGCCAGCACCCCGTCGGGCTATGGCTACACCTTC.

This chain links TRBV28 with TRBJ1-2, with D perhaps TRBD1 (6 bases). The CDR3 runs 16 residues. Per the germline V gene, CDR1 is MDHEN and CDR2 is SYDVKM. The germline V and J ends were trimmed by 4 bases and 0 bases, with 15 bases remaining between them. The CDR3 spells CASSSIGQPANYGYTF. In DNA, the CDR3 is TGTGCCAGCAGTTCGATCGGACAGCCAGCTAACTATGGCTACACCTTC.

CDR3 amino acids: CASSGLGALISYEQYF. The CDR3 nucleotides read TGTGCCAGCAGTGGCCTAGGGGCTCTTATCTCCTACGAGCAGTACTTC. This rearrangement joins TRBV6-1 to TRBJ2-7; tentatively, D is TRBD1 (5 bases). Germline lookup yields CDR1 MNHNS and CDR2 SASEGT. V gave up 4 bases and J gave up 0 bases, with 16 bases separating them. The CDR3 extends over 16 amino acids.

The chain combines TRBV4-3 with TRBJ1-4, with D possibly matching TRBD1 (6 bases). CDR3 length: 16 amino acids. Germline V gene sequence: CDR1 LGHNA, CDR2 YSLEER. The germline V and J ends were trimmed by 1 base and 11 bases, with 20 bases remaining between them. CDR3 sequence (DNA): TGCGCCAGCAGCCAAGCCCCAGGACAGAGTGTGGTGAAACTGTTTTTT. Protein: CASSQAPGQSVVKLFF.

This clone appeared a single time. The rearrangement uses TRBV11-3 and TRBJ2-7; 8 nucleotides agree with TRBD1. This CDR3 spans 13 amino acids. Germline values: CDR1 SGHNT, CDR2 YENEEA. With V trimmed by 5 bases and J by 7 bases, 7 bases remained unmatched. CDR3 DNA sequence: TGTGCCAGCAGCCCCGGGACAGGATATGAGCAGTACTTC. Protein product: CASSPGTGYEQYF.

The rearrangement uses TRBV28 and TRBJ2-4, with a tentative D call TRBD2 (6 bases). The germline V gene encodes CDR1 MDHEN and CDR2 SYDVKM. The CDR3 loop spans 16 amino acids. Trimming left V 5 bases short and J 1 base short, with 15 bases between. This chain's CDR3 is CASSGNGGTAKNIQYF. In DNA, the CDR3 is TGTGCCAGCAGTGGAAATGGCGGGACGGCCAAAAACATTCAGTACTTC.